The 5 T cell receptor beta chains reported below all come from one sample, sequenced in a study of T-cell reconstitution after alpha-beta-depleted transplantation in children. The TCRbeta library was prepared with unique molecular identifiers. TCRdb recomputed calls from the PCR reads with MiXCR, one row per CDR3 protein. The sample has around 200,000 distinct CDR3 sequences, approximately 10% seen once. Material: PBMCs, obtained before TCRalphabeta/CD19-depleted stem cell transplant. These receptors were collected from a child younger than two with acute myeloid leukemia, due to receive a stem cell transplant.

Many counts were recorded for this clonotype. This chain connects TRBV20-1 to TRBJ1-5, with D hard to call. This CDR3 has 13 residues. Germline V gene data show CDR1 as DFQATT and CDR2 as SNEGSKA (reference sequence). The germline V and J ends were trimmed by 4 bases and 0 bases, with 7 bases remaining between them. The CDR3 spells CSAKGRSNQPQHF. In DNA form, the CDR3 reads TGCAGTGCTAAGGGCCGTAGCAATCAGCCCCAGCATTTT.

A remark on this clonotype: Mismatch with germline at one junction end may stem from a read error. The V call is TRBV12-3 or TRBV12-4, the J call TRBJ2-3, with no clear D. The CDR3 length is 14 residues. The CDR3 here is CASSFRETTDTLYF. The CDR3 region has the DNA TGTGCCAGCAGTTTCCGCGAAACTACAGATACGCTGTATTTT.

This clonotype was observed at least ten times. V usage is TRBV7-9 and J usage is TRBJ1-2; TRBD1 might be the D (6 bases). Between the trimmed V and J ends, which lost 1 base and 0 bases, there was a span of 9 bases. Germline lookup yields CDR1 SEHNR and CDR2 FQNEAQ (reference sequence). The CDR3 extends over 15 amino acids. The CDR3 DNA follows: TGTGCCAGCAGCTTAGAGACAGGAGCTAACTATGGCTACACCTTC. Its protein is CASSLETGANYGYTF.

This clonotype was observed at least ten times. The gene calls are TRBV20-1 and TRBJ2-1; 10 bases match TRBD2. V shed 6 bases, J shed 5 bases, and the junction held 10 bases outside the gene matches. Germline CDR1 DFQATT, CDR2 SNEGSKA (reference sequence). The CDR3 sequence is 15 residues long. DNA of the CDR3: TGCAGTGCGTTAGCGGGAGGTGCCTACAACAATGAGCAGTTCTTC. Protein: CSALAGGAYNNEQFF.

V gene TRBV29-1 combines with J gene TRBJ2-2; a possible D gene is TRBD1 (6 bases). The CDR3 covers 15 residues. The germline V and J ends were trimmed by 4 bases and 4 bases, with 16 bases remaining between them. Germline V gene lookup returns CDR1 SQVTM and CDR2 ANQGSEA. Here the CDR3 reads CSVVQGKGVTGELFF. The CDR3 DNA follows: TGCAGCGTTGTACAGGGAAAGGGGGTCACCGGGGAGCTGTTTTTT.